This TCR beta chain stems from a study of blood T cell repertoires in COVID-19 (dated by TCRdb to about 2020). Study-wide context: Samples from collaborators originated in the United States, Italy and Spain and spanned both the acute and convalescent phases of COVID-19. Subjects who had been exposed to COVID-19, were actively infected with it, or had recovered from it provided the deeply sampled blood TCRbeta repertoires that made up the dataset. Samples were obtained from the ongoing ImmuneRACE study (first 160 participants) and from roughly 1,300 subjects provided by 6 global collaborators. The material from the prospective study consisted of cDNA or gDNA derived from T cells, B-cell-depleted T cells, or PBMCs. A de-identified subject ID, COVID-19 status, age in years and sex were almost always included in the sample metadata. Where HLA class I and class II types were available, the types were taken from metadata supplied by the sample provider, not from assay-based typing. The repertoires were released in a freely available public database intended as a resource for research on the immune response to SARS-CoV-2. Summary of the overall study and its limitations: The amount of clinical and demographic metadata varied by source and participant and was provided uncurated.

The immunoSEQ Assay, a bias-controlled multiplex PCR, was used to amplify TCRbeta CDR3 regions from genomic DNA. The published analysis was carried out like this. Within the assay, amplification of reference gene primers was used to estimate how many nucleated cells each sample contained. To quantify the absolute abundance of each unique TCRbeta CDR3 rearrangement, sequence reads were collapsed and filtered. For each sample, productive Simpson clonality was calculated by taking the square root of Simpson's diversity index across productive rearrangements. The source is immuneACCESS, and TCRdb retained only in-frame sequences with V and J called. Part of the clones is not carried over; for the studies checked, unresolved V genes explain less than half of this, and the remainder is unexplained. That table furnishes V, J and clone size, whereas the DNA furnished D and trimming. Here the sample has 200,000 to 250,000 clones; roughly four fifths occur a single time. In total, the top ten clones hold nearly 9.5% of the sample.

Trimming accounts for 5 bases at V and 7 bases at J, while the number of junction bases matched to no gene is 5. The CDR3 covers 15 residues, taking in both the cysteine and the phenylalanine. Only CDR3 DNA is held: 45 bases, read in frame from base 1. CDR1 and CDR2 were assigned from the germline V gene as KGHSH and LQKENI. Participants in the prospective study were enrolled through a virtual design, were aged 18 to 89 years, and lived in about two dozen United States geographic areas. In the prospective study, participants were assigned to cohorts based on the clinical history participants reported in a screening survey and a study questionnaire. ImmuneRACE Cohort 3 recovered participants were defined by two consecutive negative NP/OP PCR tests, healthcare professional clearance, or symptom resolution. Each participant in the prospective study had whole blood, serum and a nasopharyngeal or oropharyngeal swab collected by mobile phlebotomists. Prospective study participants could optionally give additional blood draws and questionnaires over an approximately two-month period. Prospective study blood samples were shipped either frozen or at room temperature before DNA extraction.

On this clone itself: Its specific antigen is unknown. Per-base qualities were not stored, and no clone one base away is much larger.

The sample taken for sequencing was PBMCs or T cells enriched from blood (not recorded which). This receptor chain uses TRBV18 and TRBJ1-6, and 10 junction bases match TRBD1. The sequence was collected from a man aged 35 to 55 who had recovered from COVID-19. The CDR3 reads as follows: CASSRQGAANSPLHF. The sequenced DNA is TGTGCCAGCTCAAGACAGGGGGCGGCGAATTCACCCCTCCACTTT.